This T cell receptor beta chain appears in the sequencing data of a study of OX40 agonist ivuxolimab in advanced cancers. On the study more broadly: Dose-escalation cases comprised hepatocellular carcinoma, melanoma, renal cell or head and neck cancer. In three patients, partial responses were observed, one with hepatocellular carcinoma and two with cutaneous melanoma.

Turning to this clone: What it binds is not known.

Regarding the study as a whole: At 0.1 to 3.0 mg/kg, CD4+ and CD8+ blood T cells expanded clonally by week 6.

Germline V gives CDR1 MNHEY, CDR2 SVGAGI. Trimming removed 5 bases from V and 5 bases from J, with 12 bases in between. The length of the CDR3 is 13 residues. Libraries were prepared by immunoSEQ multiplex PCR; TCRdb keeps only in-frame clonotypes and omits some of them. This sample has about 18,000 clones, with 65% to 90% found just once. The sampling schedule covered blood at baseline, cycle 4 day 1, and cycle 7 day 1. This TCR derives from an adult with an advanced solid tumor such as melanoma, head and neck, liver or kidney cancer. V usage is TRBV6-5 and J usage is TRBJ2-5; possible D gene TRBD2, 5 bases. Sequencing was performed on CD4+ or CD8+ T cells sorted from blood, taken in a trial of the OX40 agonist ivuxolimab. The CDR3 nucleotides are TGTGCCAGCAGTAAGCGGATAGGGGAGACCCAGTACTTC. It codes for CASSKRIGETQYF.